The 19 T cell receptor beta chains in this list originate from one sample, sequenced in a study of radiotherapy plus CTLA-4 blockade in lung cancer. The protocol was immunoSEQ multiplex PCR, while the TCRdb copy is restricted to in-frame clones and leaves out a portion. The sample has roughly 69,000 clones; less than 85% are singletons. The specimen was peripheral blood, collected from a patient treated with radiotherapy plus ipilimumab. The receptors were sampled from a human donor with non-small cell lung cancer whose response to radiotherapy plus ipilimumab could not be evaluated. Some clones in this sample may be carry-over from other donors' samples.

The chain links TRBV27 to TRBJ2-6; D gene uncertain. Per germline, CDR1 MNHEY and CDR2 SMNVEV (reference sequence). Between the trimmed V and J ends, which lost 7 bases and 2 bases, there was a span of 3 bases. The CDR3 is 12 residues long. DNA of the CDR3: TGTGCCAGCAATACTGGGGCCAACGTCCTGACTTTC. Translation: CASNTGANVLTF.

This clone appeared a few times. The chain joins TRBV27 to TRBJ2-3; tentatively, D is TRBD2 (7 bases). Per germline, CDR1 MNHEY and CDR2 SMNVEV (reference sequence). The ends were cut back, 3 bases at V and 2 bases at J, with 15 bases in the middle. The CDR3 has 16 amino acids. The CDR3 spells CASSFLRGAVTDTQYF. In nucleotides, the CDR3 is TGTGCCAGCAGTTTTCTTCGGGGGGCGGTCACAGATACGCAGTATTTT.

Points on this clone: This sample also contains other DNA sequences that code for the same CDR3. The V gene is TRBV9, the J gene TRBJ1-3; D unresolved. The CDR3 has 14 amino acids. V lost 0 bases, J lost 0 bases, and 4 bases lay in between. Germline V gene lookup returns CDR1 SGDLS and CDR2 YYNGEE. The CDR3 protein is CASSVASSGNTIYF. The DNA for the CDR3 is TGTGCCAGCAGCGTAGCCTCCTCTGGAAACACCATATATTTT. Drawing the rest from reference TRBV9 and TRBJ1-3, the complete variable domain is DSGVTQTPKHLITATGQRVTLRCSPRSGDLSVYWYQQSLDQGLQFLIQYYNGEERAKGNILERFSAQQFPDLHSELNLSSLELGDSALYFCASSVASSGNTIYFGEGSWLTVV.

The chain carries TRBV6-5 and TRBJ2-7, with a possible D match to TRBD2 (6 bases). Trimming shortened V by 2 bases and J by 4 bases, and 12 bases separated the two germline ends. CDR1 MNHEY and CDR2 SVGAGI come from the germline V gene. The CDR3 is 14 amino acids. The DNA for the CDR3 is TGTGCCAGCAGTTACGGTGCGGGGAGATACGAGCAGTACTTC. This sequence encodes CASSYGAGRYEQYF.

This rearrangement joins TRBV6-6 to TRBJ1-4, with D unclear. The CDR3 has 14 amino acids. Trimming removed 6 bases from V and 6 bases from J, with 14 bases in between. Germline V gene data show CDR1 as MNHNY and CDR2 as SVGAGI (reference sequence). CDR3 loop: CASRTRWEDEKLFF. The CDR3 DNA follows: TGTGCCAGCAGGACCCGGTGGGAGGATGAAAAACTGTTTTTT.

CDR3 amino acids: CASSLAGLGGGLQETQYF. CDR3 coding DNA: TGTGCCAGCAGCTTAGCGGGGCTGGGCGGGGGGCTGCAAGAGACCCAGTACTTC. The chain links TRBV7-2 to TRBJ2-5; 8 positions match TRBD2. This CDR3 has 18 residues. Germline V lookup: CDR1 SGHTA, CDR2 FQGNSA. J gave up 2 bases and V 0 bases, and 11 bases lay outside the gene matches.

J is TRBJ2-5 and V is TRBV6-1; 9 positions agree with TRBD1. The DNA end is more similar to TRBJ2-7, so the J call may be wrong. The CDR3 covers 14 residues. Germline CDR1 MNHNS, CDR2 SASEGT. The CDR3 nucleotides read TGTGCCAGCAGTGAGACAGGGGGAGCCTACGAGCAGTACTTC. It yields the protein CASSETGGAYEQYF.

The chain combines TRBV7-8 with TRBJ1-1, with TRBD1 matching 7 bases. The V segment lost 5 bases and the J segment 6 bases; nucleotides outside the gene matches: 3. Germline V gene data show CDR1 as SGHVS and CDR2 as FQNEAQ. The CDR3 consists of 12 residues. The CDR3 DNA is TGTGCCAGCAGCGAAGACAGGGCTGAAGCTTTCTTT. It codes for CASSEDRAEAFF.

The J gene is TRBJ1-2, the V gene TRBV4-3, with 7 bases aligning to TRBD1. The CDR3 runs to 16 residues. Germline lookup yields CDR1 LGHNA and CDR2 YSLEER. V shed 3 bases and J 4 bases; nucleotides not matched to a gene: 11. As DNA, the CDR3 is TGCGCCAGCAGCCACAAAATGCGGGACAGCTTCTATGGCTACACCTTC. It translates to CASSHKMRDSFYGYTF.

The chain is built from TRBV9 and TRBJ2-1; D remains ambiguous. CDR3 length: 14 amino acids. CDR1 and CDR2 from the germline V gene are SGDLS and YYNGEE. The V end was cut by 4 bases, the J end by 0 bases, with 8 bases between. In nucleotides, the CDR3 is TGTGCCAGCAGCCCTCTTTTCTCCTACAATGAGCAGTTCTTC. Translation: CASSPLFSYNEQFF.

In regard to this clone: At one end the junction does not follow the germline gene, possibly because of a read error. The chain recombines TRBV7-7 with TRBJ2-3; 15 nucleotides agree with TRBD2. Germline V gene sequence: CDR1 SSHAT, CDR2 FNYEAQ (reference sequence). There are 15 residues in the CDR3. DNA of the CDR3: TGTGCTAGCAGCCCGGGACTAGCGGGGGGAGATACGCAGTATTTT. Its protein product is CASSPGLAGGDTQYF.

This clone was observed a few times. CDR3 DNA sequence: TGTGCCAGCAGTGAAGTGGGAGGGGGATTAAACTATCGGGGCAATGAGCAGTTCTTC. This sequence encodes CASSEVGGGLNYRGNEQFF. V is TRBV2 and J is TRBJ2-1; D perhaps matches TRBD2 (7 bases). The CDR3 has 19 residues. The V gene's germline CDR1 is SNHLY and CDR2 FYNNEI. Trimming cost V 1 base and J 6 bases, with 25 bases left between them.

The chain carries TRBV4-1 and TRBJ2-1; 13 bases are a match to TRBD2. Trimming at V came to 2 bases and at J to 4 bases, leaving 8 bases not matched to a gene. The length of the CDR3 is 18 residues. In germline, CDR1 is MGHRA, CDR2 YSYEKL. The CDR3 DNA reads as TGCGCCAGCAGCCAACCACTAGCGGGGGGGCCAGTTTACAATGAGCAGTTCTTC. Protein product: CASSQPLAGGPVYNEQFF.

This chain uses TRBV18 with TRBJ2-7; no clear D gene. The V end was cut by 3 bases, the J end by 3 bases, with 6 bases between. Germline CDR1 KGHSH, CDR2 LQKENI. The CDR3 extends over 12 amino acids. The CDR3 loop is CASSPGLYEQYF. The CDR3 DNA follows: TGTGCCAGCTCACCGGGCCTCTACGAGCAGTACTTC.

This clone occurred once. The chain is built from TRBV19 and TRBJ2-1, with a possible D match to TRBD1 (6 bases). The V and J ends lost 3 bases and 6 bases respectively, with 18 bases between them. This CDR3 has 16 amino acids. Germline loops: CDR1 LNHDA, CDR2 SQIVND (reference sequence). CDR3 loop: CASSITVQGRGNEQFF. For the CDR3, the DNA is TGTGCCAGTAGTATTACGGTCCAGGGGAGAGGCAATGAGCAGTTCTTC.

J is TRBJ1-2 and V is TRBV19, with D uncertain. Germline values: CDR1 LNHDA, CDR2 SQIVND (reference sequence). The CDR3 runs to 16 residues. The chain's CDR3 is CVSRPVSGYGVYGYTF. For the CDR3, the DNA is TGTGTCAGCAGGCCGGTATCGGGGTACGGGGTCTATGGCTACACCTTC.

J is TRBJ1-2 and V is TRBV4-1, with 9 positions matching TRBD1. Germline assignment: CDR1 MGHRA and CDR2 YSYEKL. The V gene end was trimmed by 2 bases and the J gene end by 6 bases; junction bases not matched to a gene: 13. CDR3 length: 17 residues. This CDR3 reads CASSQPLRRDRAHGYTF. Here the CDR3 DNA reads TGCGCCAGCAGCCAACCTCTTCGCCGGGACAGGGCCCATGGCTACACCTTC.

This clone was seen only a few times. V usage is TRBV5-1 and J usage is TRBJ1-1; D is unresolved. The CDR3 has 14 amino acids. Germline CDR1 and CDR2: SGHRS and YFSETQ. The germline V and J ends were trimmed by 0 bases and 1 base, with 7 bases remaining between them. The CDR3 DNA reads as TGCGCCAGCAGCTTGGGTGCCGGGAACACTGAAGCTTTCTTT. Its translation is CASSLGAGNTEAFF. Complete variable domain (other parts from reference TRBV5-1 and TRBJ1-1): KAGVTQTPRYLIKTRGQQVTLSCSPISGHRSVSWYQQTPGQGLQFLFEYFSETQRNKGNFPGRFSGRQFSNSRSEMNVSTLELGDSALYLCASSLGAGNTEAFFGQGTRLTVV.

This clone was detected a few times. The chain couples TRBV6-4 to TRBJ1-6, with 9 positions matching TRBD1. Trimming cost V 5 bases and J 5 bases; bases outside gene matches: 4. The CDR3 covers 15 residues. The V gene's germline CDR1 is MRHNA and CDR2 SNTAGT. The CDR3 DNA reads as TGTGCCAGCAGTTGGACAGGGGTCGATAATTCACCCCTCCACTTT. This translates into CASSWTGVDNSPLHF.